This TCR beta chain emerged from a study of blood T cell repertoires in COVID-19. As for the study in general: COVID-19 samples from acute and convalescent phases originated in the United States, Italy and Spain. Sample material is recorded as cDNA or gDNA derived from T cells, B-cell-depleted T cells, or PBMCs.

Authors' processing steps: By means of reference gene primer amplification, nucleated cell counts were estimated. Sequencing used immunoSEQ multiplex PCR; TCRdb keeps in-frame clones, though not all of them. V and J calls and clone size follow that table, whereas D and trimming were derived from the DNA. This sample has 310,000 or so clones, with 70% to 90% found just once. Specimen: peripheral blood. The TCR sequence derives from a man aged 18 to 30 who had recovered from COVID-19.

The CDR3 DNA sequence: TGTGCCACCCACCTCGCCGCAGGGGCCCCAACTAATGAAAAACTGTTTTTT. Protein product: CATHLAAGAPTNEKLFF. The genes are TRBV19 and TRBJ1-4; possibly TRBD1 for D (6 bases). V was trimmed by 10 bases and J by 0 bases, leaving 21 bases between them. Germline values: CDR1 LNHDA, CDR2 SQIVND (reference sequence). This CDR3 comprises 17 residues.